These T cell receptor beta chains were read from a single sample in a study of blood T cells in healthy people across ages. TCRdb re-derived calls from the 5' RACE reads in MiXCR, one entry per CDR3 protein. In the table there are fewer than 1.5 million distinct CDR3 sequences, approximately 42% of which are singletons. Material: blood. The receptor set was obtained from a woman aged 18-29 years in good health. CDR3s leave out the opening cysteine and the closing phenylalanine or tryptophan.

V gene	CDR3 length	CDR3 protein
TRBV12-5	11	ASRRREGYEQY
TRBV20-1	12	SASNSDSYNEQF
TRBV4-2	10	ASAGQGTEAF
TRBV7-3	13	ASSAAGQLNTEAF
TRBV4-1	13	ASSQGLNSYNEQF
TRBV7-9	14	ASSLQTGSTNEKLF
TRBV20-1	12	SVVRSGNQETQY
TRBV12-3/TRBV12-4	14	ASSRGGGGNTGELF
TRBV29-1	10	SACDSYNEQF
TRBV7-2	11	ASSSRQAPEQF
TRBV27	10	ASSPRGVEQY
TRBV7-9	14	ASSRAGTPTTDTQY
TRBV20-1	10	SATGAGDTIY
TRBV20-1	12	SARDRGGSDTQY
TRBV3-1	12	ASSQSGSGYGYT
TRBV20-1	14	SARDPASGDSYEQY
TRBV2	12	ASGTSGNQETQY
TRBV3-1	14	ASSQDTLGSNYGYT
TRBV6-1	16	ASSDGGAGVWSNQPQH
TRBV29-1	10	SVEGLHDEQF
TRBV6-5	11	ASSGSANYGYT
TRBV10-3	9	AIREDNEQY
TRBV10-3	12	AISESGRKSPLH
TRBV15	12	ATSRDGGGNEQF
TRBV12-3/TRBV12-4	11	ASSIVSTDTQY
TRBV7-9	14	ASSLGGDRVSYEQY
TRBV3-1	11	ASSPSVPYEQY
TRBV7-2	13	ASSYYRDRNSPLH
TRBV20-1	13	SARDPVLISYEQY
TRBV20-1	13	SARGASGASYEQY
TRBV2	12	ASRETRGGSEQF
TRBV15	12	ATSRGQGSYGYT
TRBV10-3	11	AISARERETQY
TRBV6-5	13	ASSYSPNANYGYT
TRBV27	10	ARPDNTYEQY